Sequencing of this TCR beta chain was carried out in a study of shared clonotypes between healthy human individuals. Study outcomes and limitations: The study generally estimated greater richness for naive than memory subsets.

When replicate PCRs were run on sorted subsets, they used around 200 ng DNA, about 30,000 T cell genomes. Generated by immunoSEQ multiplex PCR, the TCRdb table keeps only in-frame clones and is missing some. Of roughly 2.2 million clones listed, about nine tenths are singletons. On this clone itself: Antigen specificity is unknown.

This CDR3 is 15 amino acids long. From germline, CDR1 is SGHTA and CDR2 FQGTGA. Between the trimmed V and J ends, which lost 3 bases and 1 base, there was a span of 10 bases. V usage is TRBV7-3 and J usage is TRBJ2-1; D gene ambiguous. The sequenced sample was naive CD4+ T cells from PBMCs. The subset is: CD45RA+ positively selected. The TCR was taken from a man aged 18-30 years in good health. Some clones in this sample may be carry-over from other donors' samples. CDR3 amino acids: CASSFSSDSYNEQFF. The CDR3 region has the DNA TGTGCCAGCAGCTTCTCGTCTGATTCCTACAATGAGCAGTTCTTC.